The source of this T cell receptor beta chain is a study of lymphopenia after photon versus proton radiotherapy. V shed 1 base and J shed 0 bases, with 14 bases lying between them. Germline CDR1 and CDR2: KGHSH and LQKENI. The CDR3 spans 17 residues. The table came from immunoSEQ multiplex PCR; TCRdb's copy has only in-frame clones and leaves some out. The sample comprises 15,000 or so clones, under 90% of which are singletons, and roughly 29% rests with the top ten. This receptor was obtained from a man in his fifties with gastric cancer. The chain employs TRBV18 and TRBJ2-3; D gene ambiguous. The sample consisted of peripheral blood, taken from a patient treated with photon-based radiotherapy. The CDR3 region is CASSPRGRTSSTDTQYF. The CDR3 nucleotides read TGTGCCAGCTCACCACGTGGGCGAACATCTAGCACAGATACGCAGTATTTT.